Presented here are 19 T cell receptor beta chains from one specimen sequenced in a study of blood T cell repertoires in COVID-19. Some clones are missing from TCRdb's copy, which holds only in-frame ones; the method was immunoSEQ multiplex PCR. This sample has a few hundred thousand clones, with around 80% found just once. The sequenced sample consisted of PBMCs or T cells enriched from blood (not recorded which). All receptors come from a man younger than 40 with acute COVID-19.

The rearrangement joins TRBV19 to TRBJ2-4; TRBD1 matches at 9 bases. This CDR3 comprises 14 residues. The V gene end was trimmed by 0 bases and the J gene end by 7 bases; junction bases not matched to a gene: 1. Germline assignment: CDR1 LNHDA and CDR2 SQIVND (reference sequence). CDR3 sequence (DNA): TGTGCCAGTAGTATAGATGGACAGGGGAACATTCAGTACTTC. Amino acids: CASSIDGQGNIQYF.

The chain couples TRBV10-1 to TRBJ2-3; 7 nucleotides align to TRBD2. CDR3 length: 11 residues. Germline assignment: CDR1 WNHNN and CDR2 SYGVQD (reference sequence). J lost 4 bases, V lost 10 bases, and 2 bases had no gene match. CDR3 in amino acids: CATRGADTQYF. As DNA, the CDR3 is TGCGCCACCCGGGGGGCAGATACGCAGTATTTT.

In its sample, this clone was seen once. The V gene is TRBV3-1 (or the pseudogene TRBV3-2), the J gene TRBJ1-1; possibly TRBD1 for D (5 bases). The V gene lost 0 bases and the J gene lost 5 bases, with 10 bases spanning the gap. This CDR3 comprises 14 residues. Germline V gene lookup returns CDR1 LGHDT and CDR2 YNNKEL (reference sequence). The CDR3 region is CASSQDSRGTEAFF. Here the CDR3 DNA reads TGTGCCAGCAGCCAAGATAGCCGGGGGACTGAAGCTTTCTTT.

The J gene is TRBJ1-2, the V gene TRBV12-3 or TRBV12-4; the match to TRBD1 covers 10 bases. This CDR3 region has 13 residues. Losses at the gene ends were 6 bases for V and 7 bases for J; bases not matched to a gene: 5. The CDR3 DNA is TGTGCCAGCAGCCTCGGACAGGGGGTTGGCTACACCTTC. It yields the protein CASSLGQGVGYTF.

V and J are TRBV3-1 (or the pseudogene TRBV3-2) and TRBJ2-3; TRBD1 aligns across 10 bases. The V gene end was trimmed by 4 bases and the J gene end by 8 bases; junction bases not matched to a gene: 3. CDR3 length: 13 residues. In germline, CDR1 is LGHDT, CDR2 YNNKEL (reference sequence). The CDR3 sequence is CASSLGQGGTQYF. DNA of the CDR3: TGTGCCAGCAGCCTCGGACAGGGGGGTACGCAGTATTTT.

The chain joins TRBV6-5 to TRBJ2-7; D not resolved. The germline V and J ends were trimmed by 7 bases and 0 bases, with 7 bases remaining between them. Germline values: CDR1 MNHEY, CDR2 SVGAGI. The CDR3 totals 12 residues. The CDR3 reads CASMSGSYEQYV. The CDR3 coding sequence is TGTGCCAGCATGTCAGGCTCCTACGAGCAGTACGTC.

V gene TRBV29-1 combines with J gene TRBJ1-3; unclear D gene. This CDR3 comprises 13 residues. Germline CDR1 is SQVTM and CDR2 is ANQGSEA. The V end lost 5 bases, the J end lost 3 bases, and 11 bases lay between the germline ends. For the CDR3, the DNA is TGCAGCGTTCTGGAGGGCAGTGGAAACACCATATATTTT. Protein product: CSVLEGSGNTIYF.

The CDR3 is CASSQEVGARSIYTQYF. The CDR3 DNA is TGTGCCAGCAGCCAAGAAGTTGGGGCGAGGAGCATATATACGCAGTATTTT. This sequence joins TRBV14 and TRBJ2-3; possibly TRBD1 for D (5 bases). Germline CDR1 SGHDN, CDR2 FVKESK. The CDR3 has 17 amino acids. Trimming shortened V by 0 bases and J by 7 bases, and 20 bases separated the two germline ends.

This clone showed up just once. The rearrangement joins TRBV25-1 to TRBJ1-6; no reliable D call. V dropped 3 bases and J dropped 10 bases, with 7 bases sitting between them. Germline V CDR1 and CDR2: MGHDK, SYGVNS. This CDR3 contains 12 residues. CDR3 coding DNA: TGTGCCAGCAGTGAGGCGGGATCACCCCTCCACTTT. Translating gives CASSEAGSPLHF.

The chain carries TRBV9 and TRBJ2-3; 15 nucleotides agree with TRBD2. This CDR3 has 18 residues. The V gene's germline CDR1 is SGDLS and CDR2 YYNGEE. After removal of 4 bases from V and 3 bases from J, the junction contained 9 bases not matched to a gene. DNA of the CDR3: TGTGCCAGCAGCACCGTGACGGGACTAGCGGGGGGTACAGATACGCAGTATTTT. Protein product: CASSTVTGLAGGTDTQYF.

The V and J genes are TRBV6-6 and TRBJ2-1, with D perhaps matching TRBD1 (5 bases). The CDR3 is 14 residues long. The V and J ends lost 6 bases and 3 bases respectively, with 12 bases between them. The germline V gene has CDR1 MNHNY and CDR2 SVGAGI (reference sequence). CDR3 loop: CASRVDRHYNEQFF. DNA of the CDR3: TGTGCCAGCAGGGTAGACAGACACTACAATGAGCAGTTCTTC.

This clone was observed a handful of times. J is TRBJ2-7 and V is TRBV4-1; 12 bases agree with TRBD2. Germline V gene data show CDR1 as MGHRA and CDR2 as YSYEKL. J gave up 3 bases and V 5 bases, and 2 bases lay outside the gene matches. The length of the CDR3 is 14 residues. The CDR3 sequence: CASSRTSGIYEQYV. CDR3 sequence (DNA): TGCGCCAGCAGCAGGACTAGCGGGATCTACGAGCAGTACGTC.

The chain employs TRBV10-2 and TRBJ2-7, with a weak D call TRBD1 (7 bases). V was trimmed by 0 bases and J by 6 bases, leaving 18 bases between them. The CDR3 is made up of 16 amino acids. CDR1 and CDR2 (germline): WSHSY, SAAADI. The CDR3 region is CASSESRAGGTSEQYV. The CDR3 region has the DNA TGCGCCAGCAGTGAGTCAAGGGCAGGGGGGACGAGCGAGCAGTACGTC.

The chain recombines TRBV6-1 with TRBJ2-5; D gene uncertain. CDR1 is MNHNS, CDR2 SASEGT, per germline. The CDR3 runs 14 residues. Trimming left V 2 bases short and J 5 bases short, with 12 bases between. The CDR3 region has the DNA TGTGCCAGCAGTGAACCGCTACCGCCCGAGACCCAGTACTTC. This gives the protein CASSEPLPPETQYF.

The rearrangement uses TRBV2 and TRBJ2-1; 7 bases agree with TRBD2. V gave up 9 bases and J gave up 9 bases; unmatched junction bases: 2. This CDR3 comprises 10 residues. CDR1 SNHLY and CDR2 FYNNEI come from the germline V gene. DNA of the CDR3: TGTGCCAGTGTAGCGGGTGAGCAGTTCTTC. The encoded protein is CASVAGEQFF. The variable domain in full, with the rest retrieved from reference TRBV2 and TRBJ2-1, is EPEVTQTPSHQVTQMGQEVILRCVPISNHLYFYWYRQILGQKVEFLVSFYNNEISEKSEIFDDQFSVERPDGSNFTLKIRSTKLEDSAMYFCASVAGEQFFGPGTRLTVL.

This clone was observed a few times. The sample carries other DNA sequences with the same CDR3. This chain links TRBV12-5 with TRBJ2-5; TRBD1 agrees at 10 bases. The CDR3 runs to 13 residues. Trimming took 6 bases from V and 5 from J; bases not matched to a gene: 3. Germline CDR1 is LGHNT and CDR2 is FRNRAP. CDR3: CASGSGQGETQYF. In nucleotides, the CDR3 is TGTGCTAGTGGGTCGGGACAGGGGGAGACCCAGTACTTC.

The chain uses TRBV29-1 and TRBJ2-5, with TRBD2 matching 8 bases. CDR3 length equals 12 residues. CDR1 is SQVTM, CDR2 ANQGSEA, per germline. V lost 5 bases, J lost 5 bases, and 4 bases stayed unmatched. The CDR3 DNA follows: TGCAGCGTTAGGGGACTAGAGGAGACCCAGTACTTC. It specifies CSVRGLEETQYF.

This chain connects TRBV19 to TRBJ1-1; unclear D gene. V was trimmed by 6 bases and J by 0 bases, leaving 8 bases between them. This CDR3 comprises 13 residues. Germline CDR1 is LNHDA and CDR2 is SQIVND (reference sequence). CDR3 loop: CASSNGVNTEAFF. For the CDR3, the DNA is TGTGCCAGTAGCAACGGGGTGAACACTGAAGCTTTCTTT.

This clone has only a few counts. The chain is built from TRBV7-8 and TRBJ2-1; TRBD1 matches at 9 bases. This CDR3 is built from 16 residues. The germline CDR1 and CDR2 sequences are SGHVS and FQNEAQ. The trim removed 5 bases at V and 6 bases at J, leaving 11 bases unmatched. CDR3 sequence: CASSPRRTGVSNEQFF. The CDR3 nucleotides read TGTGCCAGCAGCCCACGAAGGACAGGGGTGAGCAATGAGCAGTTCTTC.